The 15 T cell receptor beta chains given below trace back to one sample, sequenced in a study of OX40 agonist ivuxolimab in advanced cancers. Sequencing was performed with immunoSEQ multiplex PCR; in TCRdb, only in-frame clones are kept and a portion is missing. The sample has 120,000 or so clones, about 93% seen once; the top ten hold 0.15% to 0.17%. The sample was CD4+ or CD8+ T cells sorted from blood, taken in a trial of the OX40 agonist ivuxolimab. All receptors come from an adult with an advanced solid tumor such as melanoma, head and neck, liver or kidney cancer.

The chain is built from TRBV20-1 and TRBJ1-1, with a weak D call TRBD1 (5 bases). V lost 6 bases, J lost 4 bases, and 9 bases lay in between. Germline-derived CDR1 and CDR2 are DFQATT and SNEGSKA (reference sequence). There are 11 residues in the CDR3. The CDR3 DNA reads TGCAGTGCGCAGGGTCGCACTGAAGCTTTCTTT. Residues: CSAQGRTEAFF.

This rearrangement joins TRBV5-4 to TRBJ2-5; perhaps D is TRBD1 or TRBD2 (5 bases each). The CDR3 contains 13 residues. Germline CDR1 SGHNT, CDR2 YYREEE (reference sequence). Trimming pared 2 bases from V and 7 bases from J, leaving 12 bases between. CDR3 protein: CASSFTGPGTQYF. In nucleotides, the CDR3 is TGTGCCAGCAGCTTTACGGGGCCCGGGACCCAGTACTTC.

As for this clone: Other DNA sequences in this sample translate to the same CDR3. The genes are TRBV7-2 and TRBJ2-7; 7 nucleotides match TRBD2. Looked up from germline, CDR1 is SGHTA and CDR2 is FQGNSA. J lost 0 bases, V lost 5 bases, and 4 bases had no gene match. The CDR3 has 14 amino acids. The CDR3 loop reads CASSRRTSSYEQYF. The CDR3 region has the DNA TGTGCCAGCAGCCGCCGGACTAGCTCCTACGAGCAGTACTTC. The variable domain in full, completed from reference TRBV7-2 and TRBJ2-7, reads GAGVSQSPSNKVTEKGKDVELRCDPISGHTALYWYRQSLGQGLEFLIYFQGNSAPDKSGLPSDRFSAERTGGSVSTLTIQRTQQEDSAVYLCASSRRTSSYEQYFGPGTRLTVT.

The chain joins TRBV2 to TRBJ2-7; D remains ambiguous. Germline assignment: CDR1 SNHLY and CDR2 FYNNEI. This CDR3 is 15 amino acids long. Trimming shortened V by 3 bases and J by 6 bases, and 18 bases separated the two germline ends. This chain's CDR3 is CASSDNRFNPIEQYF. The CDR3 nucleotides are TGTGCCAGCAGTGACAACAGATTTAACCCCATCGAGCAGTACTTC.

CDR3 amino acids: CASSEMMDQPQHF. In DNA, the CDR3 is TGTGCCAGCAGTGAAATGATGGATCAGCCCCAGCATTTT. The genes are TRBV6-1 and TRBJ1-5; D is unresolved. V lost 2 bases to trimming and J lost 5 bases, with 7 bases between them. CDR3 length: 13 residues. Germline CDR1 and CDR2: MNHNS and SASEGT.

The CDR3 sequence: CASIPGRLTYEQYF. For the CDR3, the DNA is TGTGCCAGCATCCCCGGACGCCTGACCTACGAGCAGTACTTC. The chain joins TRBV6-5 to TRBJ2-7; no reliable D call. V was clipped by 7 bases and J by 2 bases, with 15 bases between them. The CDR3 extends over 14 amino acids. In germline, CDR1 is MNHEY, CDR2 SVGAGI.

The rearrangement joins TRBV2 to TRBJ2-6; D is uncertain. The V end was cut by 7 bases, the J end by 0 bases, with 7 bases between. The CDR3 loop spans 14 amino acids. The germline V gene has CDR1 SNHLY and CDR2 FYNNEI. CDR3 amino acids: CASTGSSGANVLTF. The CDR3 nucleotides are TGTGCCAGCACGGGCAGCTCTGGGGCCAACGTCCTGACTTTC.

CDR3 sequence reads: CASSPRPPASITLDSPLHF. The CDR3 coding sequence is TGTGCCAGCAGCCCCAGACCCCCTGCGTCCATCACACTTGATTCACCCCTCCACTTT. V is TRBV7-6 and J is TRBJ1-6; D remains unclear. V was shortened by 5 bases and J by 8 bases, with 28 bases between the two germline ends. CDR3 length: 19 amino acids. Looked up from germline, CDR1 is SGHVS and CDR2 is FNYEAQ.

This clone was seen only a few times. The chain recombines TRBV5-1 with TRBJ1-4; a weak D match, TRBD1 (6 bases). This CDR3 has 16 residues. From germline, CDR1 is SGHRS and CDR2 YFSETQ. V shed 0 bases and J shed 7 bases, with 16 bases lying between them. The CDR3 region is CASSLGGIGGGEKLFF. CDR3 in DNA: TGCGCCAGCAGCTTGGGCGGAATTGGGGGCGGTGAAAAACTGTTTTTT.

The genes are TRBV29-1 and TRBJ2-3; the D gene is possibly TRBD1 (6 bases). The CDR3 contains 14 residues. The V gene lost 5 bases and the J gene lost 4 bases, with 16 bases spanning the gap. Per the germline V gene, CDR1 is SQVTM and CDR2 is ANQGSEA. As DNA, the CDR3 is TGCAGCGTTACTCAGGGGTCATGGGCAGATACGCAGTATTTT. It is translated as CSVTQGSWADTQYF.

The V and J genes are TRBV5-1 and TRBJ2-7; D perhaps matches TRBD2 (6 bases). The CDR3 contains 15 residues. V was cut by 4 bases and J by 1 base, with 15 bases left in between. Germline assignment: CDR1 SGHRS and CDR2 YFSETQ. In DNA form, the CDR3 reads TGCGCCAGCAGCCCTGGGCGGGGTAATTCCTACGAGCAGTACTTC. Its translation is CASSPGRGNSYEQYF.

The chain combines TRBV28 with TRBJ1-5; no firm D call. The CDR3 sequence is 14 residues long. The germline V gene has CDR1 MDHEN and CDR2 SYDVKM. Trimming left V 1 base short and J 3 bases short, with 7 bases between. The CDR3 DNA sequence: TGTGCCAGCAGTTTATTGATGGTCAATCAGCCCCAGCATTTT. This sequence encodes CASSLLMVNQPQHF.

This clone turned up a few times. This chain links TRBV5-1 with TRBJ1-2; D is possibly TRBD1 (6 bases). Trimming took 4 bases from V and 3 from J, leaving 16 bases between them. From germline, CDR1 is SGHRS and CDR2 YFSETQ. The CDR3 has 15 residues. The CDR3 nucleotides are TGCGCCAGCAGCCCCTGGACAGATTCCTACTATGGCTACACCTTC. It translates to CASSPWTDSYYGYTF.

The chain recombines TRBV6-6 with TRBJ1-1; TRBD1 matches 7 bases. With V trimmed by 6 bases and J by 1 base, 5 bases remained unmatched. The CDR3 loop spans 14 amino acids. Per germline, CDR1 MNHNY and CDR2 SVGAGI (reference sequence). CDR3 residues: CASRPRQGNTEAFF. In DNA, the CDR3 is TGTGCCAGCAGGCCCCGACAGGGGAACACTGAAGCTTTCTTT.

The chain employs TRBV7-9 and TRBJ2-1; perhaps TRBD1 as D (6 bases). Germline CDR1 is SEHNR and CDR2 is FQNEAQ (reference sequence). V gave up 2 bases and J gave up 4 bases, with 12 bases separating them. The CDR3 consists of 15 residues. The CDR3, as DNA: TGTGCCAGCAGCTTAAGGGGGAACCTTTACAATGAGCAGTTCTTC. This codes for CASSLRGNLYNEQFF.